The 31 T cell receptor beta chains given below trace back to one sample, sequenced in a study of CD8 T cells in ankylosing spondylitis. Broader study findings: What appeared characteristic of ankylosing spondylitis blood was a TCR beta motif of under 10 highly homologous variants.

One entry per CDR3 protein results from TCRdb running MiXCR on the 5' RACE reads. The sample holds hundreds of thousands of distinct CDR3 sequences, roughly a quarter seen once. Their antigens are not known. Input material: blood, either unsorted or a sorted T cell fraction (not recorded which). The receptors here all came from a male donor with ankylosing spondylitis.

This clonotype was found a few times. The chain joins TRBV29-1 to TRBJ2-1; 12 bases align to TRBD2. CDR3 length: 18 amino acids. Germline V lookup: CDR1 SQVTM, CDR2 ANQGSEA. The V and J ends lost 0 bases and 4 bases, in that order; junction bases with no gene match: 10. The CDR3 is CSVEDPSGLAGGYNEQFF. In DNA form, the CDR3 reads TGCAGCGTTGAAGATCCCTCCGGGCTAGCGGGAGGGTACAATGAGCAGTTCTTC.

The J gene is TRBJ1-3, the V gene TRBV5-1; 7 bases line up with TRBD1. V was pared by 4 bases and J by 2 bases, with 9 bases of the junction left unmatched. The CDR3 length is 16 residues. Germline CDR1 SGHRS, CDR2 YFSETQ. For the CDR3, the DNA is TGCGCCAGCAGCCCGGGAGGGGGCGAAGCTGGAAACACCATATATTTT. Protein: CASSPGGGEAGNTIYF.

There are a few counts of this clonotype. The gene calls are TRBV2 and TRBJ2-1; 12 positions agree with TRBD2. In germline, CDR1 is SNHLY, CDR2 FYNNEI. V lost 7 bases to trimming and J lost 9 bases; unmatched junction nucleotides: 4. The CDR3 spans 13 residues. CDR3 region: CASILLAGGEQFF. Written as DNA, the CDR3 is TGTGCCAGCATCCTACTAGCGGGAGGTGAGCAGTTCTTC.

The CDR3 DNA sequence: TGCAGTGCTAGCCCCGGTCTAGCGGGAGGGCGCGAGACCCAGTACTTC. The encoded protein is CSASPGLAGGRETQYF. This rearrangement joins TRBV20-1 to TRBJ2-5; 12 bases fit TRBD2. CDR3 length equals 16 residues. From germline, CDR1 is DFQATT and CDR2 SNEGSKA (reference sequence). V lost 3 bases to trimming and J lost 5 bases; unmatched junction nucleotides: 10.

Only one count was recorded for this clonotype. The V and J genes are TRBV7-2 and TRBJ1-5; D is unresolved. Trimming took off 1 base at V and 3 bases at J, with 13 bases between the two ends. Germline V gives CDR1 SGHTA, CDR2 FQGNSA. This CDR3 is 16 amino acids long. As DNA, the CDR3 is TGTGCCAGCAGCTTAGAGGCGGTACTCTCCAATCAGCCCCAGCATTTT. Its protein product is CASSLEAVLSNQPQHF.

This clonotype was observed a few times. The chain joins TRBV14 to TRBJ2-2; TRBD2 aligns across 7 bases. J was trimmed by 6 bases and V by 1 base; bases with no gene match: 5. From germline, CDR1 is SGHDN and CDR2 FVKESK. The CDR3 spans 15 residues. The CDR3 here is CASSQVAGVSGELFF. The CDR3 bases are TGTGCCAGCAGCCAAGTTGCGGGAGTTTCCGGGGAGCTGTTTTTT.

The chain links TRBV5-1 to TRBJ2-1; TRBD2 agrees at 8 bases. Trimming removed 4 bases from V and 6 bases from J; junction bases left unmatched: 9. The CDR3 loop spans 15 amino acids. The germline V gene encodes CDR1 SGHRS and CDR2 YFSETQ. The DNA of the CDR3 is TGCGCCAGCAGCCGGAGGGTAGCGGGAAGCAATGAGCAGTTCTTC. Translation: CASSRRVAGSNEQFF.

The chain has TRBV7-2 and TRBJ1-4; TRBD1 aligns across 7 bases. This CDR3 is built from 14 residues. V was pared by 1 base and J by 5 bases, with 1 base of the junction left unmatched. Germline CDR1 SGHTA, CDR2 FQGNSA. The CDR3 DNA reads TGTGCCAGCAGCTTAGAGACAGGGAATGAAAAACTGTTTTTT. Residues: CASSLETGNEKLFF.

This clonotype was detected a few times. The chain is built from TRBV11-3 and TRBJ2-3, with D possibly TRBD2 on 5 matching bases. This CDR3 is 12 amino acids long. Trimming took 5 bases from V and 7 from J, leaving 10 bases between them. CDR1 SGHNT and CDR2 YENEEA come from the germline V gene. The CDR3 is CASSPIANTQYF. DNA of the CDR3: TGTGCCAGCAGCCCAATAGCGAATACGCAGTATTTT.

The table lists this clonotype with a few counts. The chain links TRBV2 to TRBJ1-5; 7 bases map to TRBD1. In germline, CDR1 is SNHLY, CDR2 FYNNEI. The junction had 8 bases not matched to a gene; V was cut back by 7 bases and J by 5 bases. This CDR3 region has 14 residues. The CDR3 protein is CASNPDRRYQPQHF. Here the CDR3 DNA reads TGTGCCAGCAACCCGGACAGGCGGTATCAGCCCCAGCATTTT.

V usage is TRBV11-2 and J usage is TRBJ2-5; D is uncertain. V lost 5 bases and J lost 2, with 15 bases in between. Germline V gene lookup returns CDR1 SGHAT and CDR2 FQNNGV. The CDR3 contains 15 residues. The DNA of the CDR3 is TGTGCCAGCAGCCCACATGGGGTGACACAAGAGACCCAGTACTTC. This translates into CASSPHGVTQETQYF.

The rearrangement joins TRBV20-1 to TRBJ1-5; 10 nucleotides line up with TRBD1. Germline assignment: CDR1 DFQATT and CDR2 SNEGSKA (reference sequence). J lost 0 bases, V lost 6 bases, and 5 bases had no gene match. The CDR3 extends over 15 amino acids. The CDR3 protein is CSAPGQGNSNQPQHF. The CDR3 coding sequence is TGCAGTGCCCCGGGACAGGGGAATAGCAATCAGCCCCAGCATTTT.

This clonotype was counted a few times. This chain uses TRBV5-5 with TRBJ1-5, with TRBD1 matching over 7 bases. This CDR3 spans 15 amino acids. V trimming: 4 bases; J trimming: 9 bases; junction bases outside the gene matches: 13. Germline CDR1 is SGHKS and CDR2 is YYEKEE (reference sequence). The DNA for the CDR3 is TGTGCCAGCAGCCCGCAGGGGACAGACTTGGGGCCCCAGCATTTT. Translating gives CASSPQGTDLGPQHF. Complete variable domain (other parts from reference TRBV5-5 and TRBJ1-5): DAGVTQSPTHLIKTRGQQVTLRCSPISGHKSVSWYQQVLGQGPQFIFQYYEKEERGRGNFPDRFSARQFPNYSSELNVNALLLGDSALYLCASSPQGTDLGPQHFGDGTRLSIL.

Many counts were recorded for this clonotype. V and J are TRBV27 and TRBJ2-1; tentative D call: TRBD1 (5 bases). The CDR3 has 12 amino acids. CDR1 MNHEY and CDR2 SMNVEV come from the germline V gene (reference sequence). Trimming left V 6 bases short and J 3 bases short, with 6 bases between. DNA of the CDR3: TGTGCCAGCAGAGGGGACTACAATGAGCAGTTCTTC. This encodes CASRGDYNEQFF.

V and J are TRBV25-1 and TRBJ2-3; 7 nucleotides agree with TRBD1. Germline V gene lookup returns CDR1 MGHDK and CDR2 SYGVNS. After removal of 2 bases from V and 2 bases from J, the junction contained 4 bases not matched to a gene. This CDR3 has 15 amino acids. The CDR3 nucleotides are TGTGCCAGCAGTGAAGACAGGGAGTTCACAGATACGCAGTATTTT. Translated, it gives CASSEDREFTDTQYF.

The rearrangement joins TRBV5-1 to TRBJ1-1, with D perhaps TRBD1 (6 bases). Trimming took off 0 bases at V and 4 bases at J, with 16 bases between the two ends. The CDR3 runs 16 residues. Germline CDR1 SGHRS, CDR2 YFSETQ. This CDR3 reads CASSLDPQGLSTEAFF. The CDR3, as DNA: TGCGCCAGCAGCTTGGATCCTCAGGGGCTTAGCACTGAAGCTTTCTTT.

This clonotype was seen a few times. The chain is built from TRBV18 and TRBJ2-4; maybe TRBD2 (5 bases). Trimming took off 1 base at V and 2 bases at J, with 9 bases between the two ends. Germline CDR1 is KGHSH and CDR2 is LQKENI. The CDR3 loop spans 15 amino acids. In nucleotides, the CDR3 is TGTGCCAGCTCACCACGAGCGGAGTCCAAAAACATTCAGTACTTC. Amino acid sequence: CASSPRAESKNIQYF.

CDR3 nucleotides: TGTGCCAGCAGGAACAGGGTTGATCAGCCCCAGCATTTT. Amino acid sequence: CASRNRVDQPQHF. The chain is built from TRBV12-3 or TRBV12-4 and TRBJ1-5; tentative D call: TRBD1 (6 bases). This CDR3 is 13 amino acids long. V was pared by 6 bases and J by 5 bases, with 11 bases between.

The rearrangement joins TRBV20-1 to TRBJ1-6; D call uncertain. The CDR3 spans 14 residues. V lost 3 bases and J 6 bases, leaving 12 bases between the germline ends. CDR1 DFQATT and CDR2 SNEGSKA come from the germline V gene (reference sequence). The CDR3 coding sequence is TGCAGTGCTAGTTCCGGGAATGCTAATTCACCCCTCCACTTT. Protein product: CSASSGNANSPLHF.

This clonotype has a single count. The V gene is TRBV24-1, the J gene TRBJ1-5; D call uncertain. The CDR3 is 13 residues long. Germline-derived CDR1 and CDR2 are KGHDR and SFDVKD. Trimming took off 2 bases at V and 8 bases at J, with 9 bases between the two ends. The CDR3 spells CATSDSRGEPQHF. CDR3 in DNA: TGTGCCACCAGTGATTCCCGGGGAGAGCCCCAGCATTTT.

The sample holds a few counts of this clonotype. V usage is TRBV12-3 or TRBV12-4 and J usage is TRBJ1-3; TRBD1 might be the D (5 bases). Trimming shortened V by 5 bases and J by 2 bases, and 10 bases separated the two germline ends. The CDR3 contains 14 residues. This CDR3 is CASSPGHAGNTIYF. As DNA, the CDR3 is TGTGCCAGCAGTCCTGGACACGCTGGAAACACCATATATTTT.

V gene TRBV20-1 combines with J gene TRBJ2-1, with 11 bases lining up with TRBD1. V dropped 5 bases and J dropped 7; count of bases not matched to a gene: 7. This CDR3 region has 14 residues. The germline CDR1 and CDR2 sequences are DFQATT and SNEGSKA (reference sequence). The CDR3: CSAEGQGVWNEQFF. DNA of the CDR3: TGCAGTGCTGAGGGACAGGGGGTTTGGAATGAGCAGTTCTTC.

The rearrangement joins TRBV25-1 to TRBJ2-5; tentative D call: TRBD1 (5 bases). Per the germline V gene, CDR1 is MGHDK and CDR2 is SYGVNS. V was shortened by 2 bases and J by 0 bases, with 7 bases between the two germline ends. The CDR3 is 14 residues long. The CDR3 region is CASSEGADQETQYF. In nucleotides, the CDR3 is TGTGCCAGCAGTGAAGGGGCAGACCAAGAGACCCAGTACTTC.

This chain links TRBV20-1 with TRBJ1-1; weak D call: TRBD1 (5 bases). V gave up 6 bases and J gave up 4 bases, with 12 bases separating them. Per germline, CDR1 DFQATT and CDR2 SNEGSKA (reference sequence). The length of the CDR3 is 12 residues. The CDR3 reads CSANGGGTEAFF. As DNA, the CDR3 is TGCAGTGCCAATGGGGGGGGCACTGAAGCTTTCTTT.

There are a few counts of this clonotype. The rearrangement joins TRBV12-3 or TRBV12-4 to TRBJ2-3, with 7 bases aligning to TRBD2. The V and J ends lost 6 bases and 6 bases, in that order; junction bases with no gene match: 15. The length of the CDR3 is 16 residues. The CDR3 reads CASSHLKAGELDTQYF. CDR3 in DNA: TGTGCCAGCAGCCATCTTAAGGCGGGAGAGCTCGATACGCAGTATTTT.

This clonotype was counted many times. J is TRBJ1-6 and V is TRBV5-5; D gene ambiguous. This CDR3 spans 11 amino acids. V was clipped by 3 bases and J by 7 bases, with 2 bases between them. Germline V lookup: CDR1 SGHKS, CDR2 YYEKEE (reference sequence). The CDR3 nucleotides read TGTGCCAGCAGCTCCAATTCACCCCTCCACTTT. Translation: CASSSNSPLHF.

For this clonotype: Here the CDR3 omits its conserved ending phenylalanine or tryptophan, so a read error is the likely source. The V call is TRBV12-3 or TRBV12-4, the J call TRBJ1-5, with a tentative D call TRBD1 (5 bases). The CDR3 runs 13 residues. V gave up 3 bases and J gave up 4 bases, with 7 bases separating them. The CDR3 coding sequence is TGTGCCAGCAGTTTGACAGATAATCAGCCCCAGCATTTA. The encoded protein is CASSLTDNQPQHL.

This clonotype was seen a few times. V is TRBV5-1 and J is TRBJ2-5, with D perhaps given as TRBD1 or TRBD2 (5 bases each). The V end lost 4 bases, the J end lost 7 bases, and 20 bases lay between the germline ends. The length of the CDR3 is 15 residues. The germline gives CDR1 SGHRS, CDR2 YFSETQ. This CDR3 reads CASSPGLRVSGTQYF. The DNA of the CDR3 is TGCGCCAGCAGCCCAGGGTTGAGGGTTTCGGGGACCCAGTACTTC. The full variable domain, its missing parts supplied by reference TRBV5-1 and TRBJ2-5, is KAGVTQTPRYLIKTRGQQVTLSCSPISGHRSVSWYQQTPGQGLQFLFEYFSETQRNKGNFPGRFSGRQFSNSRSEMNVSTLELGDSALYLCASSPGLRVSGTQYFGPGTRLLVL.

The sample holds a few counts of this clonotype. The chain recombines TRBV5-6 with TRBJ1-1; weak D call: TRBD1 (5 bases). Looked up from germline, CDR1 is SGHDT and CDR2 is YYEEEE. With 2 bases removed from V and 10 bases from J, the gap between germline ends came to 21 bases. There are 15 residues in the CDR3. CDR3 amino acids: CASSFGVTTGTRAFF. The DNA for the CDR3 is TGTGCCAGCAGCTTTGGGGTAACAACAGGCACCCGAGCTTTCTTT. Drawing the rest from reference TRBV5-6 and TRBJ1-1, the complete variable domain is DAGVTQSPTHLIKTRGQQVTLRCSPKSGHDTVSWYQQALGQGPQFIFQYYEEEERQRGNFPDRFSGHQFPNYSSELNVNALLLGDSALYLCASSFGVTTGTRAFFGQGTRLTVV.

The chain employs TRBV5-1 and TRBJ2-5; 8 bases align to TRBD1. V was clipped by 6 bases and J by 5 bases; unmatched bases: 6. From germline, CDR1 is SGHRS and CDR2 YFSETQ. The CDR3 is 13 residues long. CDR3 loop: CASMGQEGETQYF. The DNA of the CDR3 is TGCGCCAGCATGGGACAGGAGGGGGAGACCCAGTACTTC.

This clonotype turned up a few times. CDR3 DNA sequence: TGTGCCAGCAGTTTAGGTCGACAAGATACGCAGTATTTT. It translates to CASSLGRQDTQYF. The genes are TRBV12-3 or TRBV12-4 and TRBJ2-3; no firm D call. This CDR3 is built from 13 residues. V was pared by 1 base and J by 5 bases, with 7 bases between.